These 31 T cell receptor beta chains originate from one sample sequenced in a study of T cell changes during pregnancy in multiple sclerosis. Produced via immunoSEQ multiplex PCR; TCRdb's table is partial and in-frame only. The sample consists of tens of thousands of clones, about 88% of them appearing once. The sequencing here drew on CD4+ T cells from peripheral blood mononuclear cells, taken in the first trimester of pregnancy. The receptors here all came from a female donor with multiple sclerosis, enrolled in a pregnancy study.

The gene calls are TRBV6-6 and TRBJ2-3; D not resolved. This CDR3 has 11 residues. V was clipped by 6 bases and J by 2 bases, with 3 bases between them. CDR1 and CDR2 (germline): MNHNY, SVGAGI (reference sequence). DNA for the CDR3: TGTGCCAGCAGCCTCACAGATACGCAGTATTTT. Protein sequence: CASSLTDTQYF.

V gene TRBV2 combines with J gene TRBJ1-6; 7 positions match TRBD1. V lost 5 bases and J lost 8; bases outside the gene matches: 9. The CDR3 has 15 residues. The germline V gene encodes CDR1 SNHLY and CDR2 FYNNEI. CDR3 sequence reads: CASSYRTGGDSPLHF. The CDR3 nucleotides are TGTGCCAGCAGTTACCGGACAGGAGGAGATTCACCCCTCCACTTT.

The chain uses TRBV6-1 and TRBJ1-2; D might be TRBD1 (5 bases). Trimming pared 4 bases from V and 4 bases from J, leaving 16 bases between. The CDR3 length is 15 residues. CDR1 and CDR2 (germline): MNHNS, SASEGT. The CDR3 sequence is CASSALREGSYGYTF. The CDR3 nucleotides read TGTGCCAGCAGTGCCCTTAGGGAGGGGTCCTATGGCTACACCTTC.

This clone was seen just once. The V gene is TRBV15, the J gene TRBJ2-7; 10 nucleotides agree with TRBD1. CDR3 size: 18 residues. Germline lookup yields CDR1 LNHNV and CDR2 YYDKDF (reference sequence). V lost 1 base and J lost 4; bases outside the gene matches: 13. CDR3 in amino acids: CATSRVIGLPDRGYEQYF. In DNA form, the CDR3 reads TGTGCCACCAGCAGAGTAATAGGCCTCCCGGACAGGGGGTACGAGCAGTACTTC.

Comment on this clone: This CDR3 fails to terminate in the conserved phenylalanine or tryptophan, so it likely reflects a read error. Because the CDR3's place on the DNA is in doubt, the DNA is left out and the CDR3 is given as listed by TCRdb. This chain joins TRBV7-2 and TRBJ2-7; the tabulated D call, TRBD1, remains unverified against the DNA. Germline CDR1 and CDR2: SGHTA and FQGNSA. From its first to its last residue, the CDR3 has 18 amino acids. CDR3 in amino acids: CASSSPPLGGTGFTSSTS.

The chain is built from TRBV27 and TRBJ2-1, with TRBD1 as a possible D gene (6 bases). The CDR3 is made up of 13 amino acids. Between the trimmed V and J ends, which lost 0 bases and 8 bases, there was a span of 8 bases. Germline lookup yields CDR1 MNHEY and CDR2 SMNVEV (reference sequence). The CDR3 protein is CASSLSGGYEQFF. The CDR3 nucleotides read TGTGCCAGCAGTTTATCAGGGGGTTATGAGCAGTTCTTC.

The chain carries TRBV7-8 and TRBJ2-1, with D perhaps TRBD1 (6 bases). CDR1 is SGHVS and CDR2 is FQNEAQ in the germline V gene. V was cut by 3 bases and J by 0 bases, with 12 bases left in between. The CDR3 covers 16 residues. The CDR3 loop is CASSFHRVSSYNEQFF. The CDR3 DNA reads TGTGCCAGCAGCTTCCACAGGGTTAGCTCCTACAATGAGCAGTTCTTC. The full variable domain, rest sourced from reference TRBV7-8 and TRBJ2-1, is GAGVSQSPRYKVAKRGQDVALRCDPISGHVSLFWYQQALGQGPEFLTYFQNEAQLDKSGLPSDRFFAERPEGSVSTLKIQRTQQEDSAVYLCASSFHRVSSYNEQFFGPGTRLTVL.

The gene calls are TRBV27 and TRBJ2-2; perhaps TRBD1 as D (6 bases). CDR1 and CDR2 (germline): MNHEY, SMNVEV (reference sequence). CDR3 length: 16 amino acids. The V gene lost 5 bases and the J gene lost 0 bases, with 13 bases spanning the gap. CDR3 sequence: CASSASGAANTGELFF. The CDR3 DNA follows: TGTGCCAGCAGTGCGTCAGGGGCAGCGAACACCGGGGAGCTGTTTTTT.

The CDR3 coding sequence is TGTGCCAGCAGCGCCCGTCCGGGAGGGTTCGGCACCGGGGAGCTGTTTTTT. Translation: CASSARPGGFGTGELFF. The chain recombines TRBV11-3 with TRBJ2-2, with 8 nucleotides matching TRBD2. Germline CDR1 is SGHNT and CDR2 is YENEEA. The CDR3 totals 17 residues. V trimming: 5 bases; J trimming: 4 bases; junction bases outside the gene matches: 12.

The chain combines TRBV27 with TRBJ1-1; no reliable D call. CDR3 size: 14 residues. V lost 7 bases and J 1 base, leaving 13 bases between the germline ends. Germline assignment: CDR1 MNHEY and CDR2 SMNVEV (reference sequence). The CDR3 loop is CASTQVVGNTEAFF. The CDR3 DNA reads TGTGCCAGCACTCAGGTTGTAGGGAACACTGAAGCTTTCTTT.

V and J are TRBV7-8 and TRBJ1-2, with 7 positions matching TRBD1. This CDR3 region has 16 residues. Germline trimming cut 0 bases from V and 7 bases from J; bases unmatched to any gene: 11. Germline CDR1 is SGHVS and CDR2 is FQNEAQ. CDR3 amino acids: CASSLARGGALGGYTF. DNA for the CDR3: TGTGCCAGCAGCTTAGCGCGAGGGGGCGCATTAGGTGGCTACACCTTC. Full variable domain (outside the CDR3, taken from reference TRBV7-8 and TRBJ1-2): GAGVSQSPRYKVAKRGQDVALRCDPISGHVSLFWYQQALGQGPEFLTYFQNEAQLDKSGLPSDRFFAERPEGSVSTLKIQRTQQEDSAVYLCASSLARGGALGGYTFGSGTRLTVV.

The chain couples TRBV5-1 to TRBJ2-1; 7 bases are shared with TRBD1. Looked up from germline, CDR1 is SGHRS and CDR2 is YFSETQ. With V trimmed by 2 bases and J by 3 bases, 5 bases remained unmatched. There are 15 residues in the CDR3. CDR3 sequence: CASSFGTAYYNEQFF. The CDR3 DNA is TGCGCCAGCAGCTTCGGGACAGCTTACTACAATGAGCAGTTCTTC. The whole variable domain, filled in from reference TRBV5-1 and TRBJ2-1, reads KAGVTQTPRYLIKTRGQQVTLSCSPISGHRSVSWYQQTPGQGLQFLFEYFSETQRNKGNFPGRFSGRQFSNSRSEMNVSTLELGDSALYLCASSFGTAYYNEQFFGPGTRLTVL.

The chain employs TRBV15 and TRBJ1-2, with a tentative D call TRBD1 (6 bases). Germline CDR1 LNHNV, CDR2 YYDKDF (reference sequence). Between the trimmed V and J ends, which lost 7 bases and 8 bases, there was a span of 11 bases. CDR3 length equals 11 residues. DNA of the CDR3: TGTGCCACCAAGGGGGGGAGGGGCTACACCTTC. It specifies CATKGGRGYTF. The full variable domain, completed using reference TRBV15 and TRBJ1-2, is DAMVIQNPRYQVTQFGKPVTLSCSQTLNHNVMYWYQQKSSQAPKLLFHYYDKDFNNEADTPDNFQSRRPNTSFCFLDIRSPGLGDTAMYLCATKGGRGYTFGSGTRLTVV.

The J gene is TRBJ2-7, the V gene TRBV14, with 8 bases matching TRBD1. Germline CDR1 and CDR2: SGHDN and FVKESK. The CDR3 has 15 amino acids. J lost 4 bases, V lost 1 base, and 6 bases had no gene match. CDR3 DNA: TGTGCCAGCAGCCAAGCAATCGACAGGGGATACGAGCAGTACTTC. Protein sequence: CASSQAIDRGYEQYF.

V and J are TRBV7-9 and TRBJ1-2; TRBD1 matches at 11 bases. The germline V gene has CDR1 SEHNR and CDR2 FQNEAQ (reference sequence). Germline trimming cut 5 bases from V and 2 bases from J; bases unmatched to any gene: 4. There are 15 residues in the CDR3. Here the CDR3 reads CASSPGTGGNYGYTF. In DNA form, the CDR3 reads TGTGCCAGCAGCCCGGGGACAGGGGGGAACTATGGCTACACCTTC.

In this sample, this clone turned up once. The V gene is TRBV6-1, the J gene TRBJ2-7, with D hard to call. This CDR3 has 12 amino acids. Germline lookup yields CDR1 MNHNS and CDR2 SASEGT. The V end was cut by 8 bases, the J end by 0 bases, with 8 bases between. The CDR3 spells CASARSSYEQYF. As DNA, the CDR3 is TGTGCCAGCGCGCGAAGCTCCTACGAGCAGTACTTC.

The V and J genes are TRBV19 and TRBJ1-6; the match to TRBD1 covers 9 bases. From germline, CDR1 is LNHDA and CDR2 SQIVND (reference sequence). The V gene end was trimmed by 3 bases and the J gene end by 7 bases; junction bases not matched to a gene: 1. The CDR3 sequence is 14 residues long. The CDR3 protein is CASSMGTGNSPLHF. The CDR3 DNA reads as TGTGCCAGTAGTATGGGGACAGGGAATTCACCCCTCCACTTT.

The chain couples TRBV6-4 to TRBJ1-1; TRBD1 matches at 8 bases. Germline CDR1 reads MRHNA; CDR2 reads SNTAGT. V was pared by 6 bases and J by 5 bases, with 8 bases of the junction left unmatched. The CDR3 runs to 14 residues. CDR3 DNA: TGTGCCAGCAGAGTGGGTCAGGGGGCAACTGAAGCTTTCTTT. Translation: CASRVGQGATEAFF.

The J gene is TRBJ1-1, the V gene TRBV5-1; D possibly corresponds to TRBD1 (5 bases). Germline V lookup: CDR1 SGHRS, CDR2 YFSETQ. V was clipped by 5 bases and J by 4 bases, with 12 bases between them. This CDR3 is built from 13 residues. The CDR3 bases are TGCGCCAGCAGGAATGGGGCCTCCACTGAAGCTTTCTTT. Translating it yields CASRNGASTEAFF.

The chain has TRBV6-5 and TRBJ2-5; a possible D gene is TRBD1 (6 bases). The CDR3 contains 15 residues. V gave up 4 bases and J gave up 6 bases, with 18 bases separating them. Germline loops: CDR1 MNHEY, CDR2 SVGAGI. The CDR3 loop is CASSSITGSGKTQYF. In DNA, the CDR3 is TGTGCCAGCAGTTCCATCACAGGGAGTGGTAAGACCCAGTACTTC.

The gene calls are TRBV5-1 and TRBJ2-1; 9 bases fit TRBD2. The CDR3 has 17 amino acids. CDR1 and CDR2 from the germline V gene are SGHRS and YFSETQ. The V and J ends lost 1 base and 4 bases, in that order; junction bases with no gene match: 9. This CDR3 is CASSLLPSGNRYNEQFF. For the CDR3, the DNA is TGCGCCAGCAGCTTGCTGCCTAGCGGGAACCGATACAATGAGCAGTTCTTC.

The chain carries TRBV7-9 and TRBJ2-1, with TRBD2 matching 8 bases. This CDR3 is 18 amino acids long. With V trimmed by 7 bases and J by 2 bases, 16 bases remained unmatched. Germline-derived CDR1 and CDR2 are SEHNR and FQNEAQ (reference sequence). The CDR3 here is CASNPGGGGGNAYNEQFF. In DNA form, the CDR3 reads TGTGCCAGCAACCCGGGGGGGGGAGGGGGTAATGCCTACAATGAGCAGTTCTTC.

The chain recombines TRBV4-2 with TRBJ1-2, with D perhaps matching TRBD1 (5 bases). The V end lost 0 bases, the J end lost 4 bases, and 15 bases lay between the germline ends. The CDR3 covers 16 residues. Germline assignment: CDR1 LGHNA and CDR2 YNFKEQ. The CDR3 DNA sequence: TGTGCCAGCAGCCAAGATGGGGGGAAATCGGCCTATGGCTACACCTTC. This sequence encodes CASSQDGGKSAYGYTF.

Regarding this clone: The same CDR3 is also encoded by other DNA sequences in this sample. The rearrangement joins TRBV6-5 to TRBJ2-1; 10 bases fit TRBD2. After removal of 6 bases from V and 7 bases from J, the junction contained 6 bases not matched to a gene. This CDR3 comprises 14 residues. CDR1 is MNHEY and CDR2 is SVGAGI in the germline V gene. The CDR3 region has the DNA TGTGCCAGCAGCCCTAGCGGGAGTGGTAATGAGCAGTTCTTC. Translated, it gives CASSPSGSGNEQFF.

The genes are TRBV11-2 and TRBJ2-5; a weak D match, TRBD1 (5 bases). Germline V lookup: CDR1 SGHAT, CDR2 FQNNGV. Trimming took off 4 bases at V and 4 bases at J, with 13 bases between the two ends. This CDR3 contains 14 residues. CDR3 region: CASSSLREGETQYF. CDR3 nucleotide sequence: TGTGCCAGCAGCTCGCTCAGGGAAGGAGAGACCCAGTACTTC.

The V call is TRBV5-1, the J call TRBJ1-2; D may be TRBD1 (5 bases). Germline CDR1 SGHRS, CDR2 YFSETQ. V shed 0 bases and J shed 6 bases, with 12 bases lying between them. The CDR3 spans 14 residues. Here the CDR3 DNA reads TGCGCCAGCAGCTTGGGGGACTGGAGCGATGGCTACACCTTC. Translating gives CASSLGDWSDGYTF. Using reference TRBV5-1 and TRBJ1-2 for the parts outside the CDR3, the full variable domain is KAGVTQTPRYLIKTRGQQVTLSCSPISGHRSVSWYQQTPGQGLQFLFEYFSETQRNKGNFPGRFSGRQFSNSRSEMNVSTLELGDSALYLCASSLGDWSDGYTFGSGTRLTVV.

The chain recombines TRBV7-3 with TRBJ2-2; possibly TRBD1 for D (5 bases). CDR1 SGHTA and CDR2 FQGTGA come from the germline V gene. Trimming removed 4 bases at V and 6 bases at J, with 15 bases between. CDR3 length: 15 residues. This CDR3 is CASSSDSAVAGELFF. The CDR3 bases are TGTGCCAGCAGCTCCGACAGTGCTGTGGCCGGGGAGCTGTTTTTT.

V is TRBV21-1 and J is TRBJ2-5; whether TRBD2, the table's D call, matches the DNA was not checked. TRBV21-1 is a pseudogene segment. The CDR3 runs 16 residues. The CDR3, as DNA: TGTGCCAGCAGCAAAGTCCAACCGGACTACAAAGAGACCCAGTACTTC. Translation gives CASSKVQPDYKETQYF.

V and J are TRBV5-4 and TRBJ2-5; TRBD1 might be the D (6 bases). Germline CDR1 is SGHNT and CDR2 is YYREEE (reference sequence). The CDR3 consists of 15 residues. The V end was cut by 2 bases, the J end by 0 bases, with 11 bases between. The CDR3 here is CASSLDGQYQETQYF. DNA of the CDR3: TGTGCCAGCAGCTTAGACGGACAGTACCAAGAGACCCAGTACTTC.

The rearrangement uses TRBV18 and TRBJ1-1, with a possible D match to TRBD1 (6 bases). This CDR3 spans 16 amino acids. The V end lost 3 bases, the J end lost 4 bases, and 18 bases lay between the germline ends. The V gene's germline CDR1 is KGHSH and CDR2 LQKENI. CDR3 loop: CASSPQPPIGGTEAFF. In nucleotides, the CDR3 is TGTGCCAGCTCACCTCAACCGCCGATAGGGGGCACTGAAGCTTTCTTT.

V usage is TRBV6-5 and J usage is TRBJ1-2; 8 bases align to TRBD1. Germline trimming cut 3 bases from V and 7 bases from J; bases unmatched to any gene: 7. Germline assignment: CDR1 MNHEY and CDR2 SVGAGI. This CDR3 has 14 residues. For the CDR3, the DNA is TGTGCCAGCAGTTATTCTCAGGGGGCAGGTGGCTACACCTTC. Its translation: CASSYSQGAGGYTF.